This T cell receptor beta chain is from a study of response to subunit inactivated influenza vaccine. TCRdb reprocessed the RT-PCR reads via MiXCR and lists one record per CDR3 protein. Found here are under 850,000 distinct CDR3 sequences, about a fifth of them singletons; the top ten hold 11%. Study-level findings and limits: New T cells are recruited in small numbers by each seasonal influenza vaccination, according to the authors' suggestion.

This clonotype has only a few counts. What it recognizes is unknown. CDR1 DFQATT and CDR2 SNEGSKA come from the germline V gene (reference sequence). V was clipped by 4 bases and J by 7 bases, with 17 bases between them. CDR3 size: 14 residues. This specimen consisted of PBMCs from blood, obtained about 5 days after vaccination. The receptor's source is a man aged 45-65 years who received an inactivated influenza vaccine. V and J are TRBV20-1 and TRBJ2-1; D perhaps matches TRBD1 (5 bases). The CDR3 region is CSAIQGRPKNEQFF. The CDR3, as DNA: TGCAGTGCTATTCAGGGCAGGCCAAAAAATGAGCAGTTCTTC.